The 31 T cell receptor beta chains given below trace back to one sample, sequenced in a study of CD8+ T cells in alopecia areata. Treatment in this sample: oral pan-JAK inhibitor, 5-10 mg twice daily. Extracted from the samples, RNA was reverse transcribed into cDNA to serve as the sequencing template. The data were produced by immunoSEQ multiplex PCR, yet TCRdb's version contains in-frame clones alone and is incomplete. The repertoire includes roughly 110,000 clones, less than 90% of them detected once, and under 25% sits in the top ten. The sequencing used CD8+ T cells sorted from blood, collected at week 24, from a patient treated with tofacitinib. These receptors all come from a human donor with alopecia areata.

This sequence joins TRBV29-1 and TRBJ1-1; D ambiguous. In germline, CDR1 is SQVTM, CDR2 ANQGSEA. The CDR3 loop spans 14 amino acids. The V end was cut by 4 bases, the J end by 1 base, with 13 bases between. This CDR3 is CSVGVSWGNTEAFF. In DNA, the CDR3 is TGCAGCGTTGGGGTTTCTTGGGGGAACACTGAAGCTTTCTTT.

The gene calls are TRBV23-1 and TRBJ2-5; TRBD2 might be the D (7 bases). TRBV23-1 is designated an ORF whose function remains uncertain. The CDR3 runs to 13 residues. V was shortened by 7 bases and J by 5 bases, with 14 bases between the two germline ends. Here the CDR3 DNA reads TGCGCCAGCACCCGCGGGGGCGGGGAGACCCAGTACTTC. Amino acids: CASTRGGGETQYF.

V usage is TRBV7-9 and J usage is TRBJ2-1; 7 bases fit TRBD1. The V gene end was trimmed by 10 bases and the J gene end by 0 bases; junction bases not matched to a gene: 15. Germline CDR1 is SEHNR and CDR2 is FQNEAQ (reference sequence). The CDR3 spans 17 residues. Here the CDR3 reads CATSGWGQSPSYNEQFF. The CDR3, as DNA: TGTGCCACCTCCGGGTGGGGACAGTCCCCCTCCTACAATGAGCAGTTCTTC.

This chain joins TRBV29-1 and TRBJ1-2; TRBD1 matches at 7 bases. The CDR3 has 12 residues. J lost 6 bases, V lost 4 bases, and 5 bases had no gene match. Per germline, CDR1 SQVTM and CDR2 ANQGSEA. Here the CDR3 reads CSVVKGADGYTF. The DNA of the CDR3 is TGCAGCGTTGTCAAGGGGGCGGATGGCTACACCTTC.

The V gene is TRBV11-2, the J gene TRBJ2-1; possibly TRBD2 for D (6 bases). This CDR3 is built from 16 residues. CDR1 and CDR2 from the germline V gene are SGHAT and FQNNGV. V was shortened by 0 bases and J by 5 bases, with 14 bases between the two germline ends. The CDR3 region is CASSLDSWGDHNEQFF. Written as DNA, the CDR3 is TGTGCCAGCAGCTTAGATTCGTGGGGGGACCACAATGAGCAGTTCTTC. Full variable domain (remainder filled in from reference TRBV11-2 and TRBJ2-1): EAGVAQSPRYKIIEKRQSVAFWCNPISGHATLYWYQQILGQGPKLLIQFQNNGVVDDSQLPKDRFSAERLKGVDSTLKIQPAKLEDSAVYLCASSLDSWGDHNEQFFGPGTRLTVL.

V gene TRBV6-5 combines with J gene TRBJ1-1, with no clear D. CDR3 length: 13 residues. V lost 5 bases and J lost 1, with 8 bases in between. CDR1 and CDR2 from the germline V gene are MNHEY and SVGAGI. CDR3 sequence reads: CASSTGSNTEAFF. The CDR3 DNA reads TGTGCCAGCAGTACGGGATCGAACACTGAAGCTTTCTTT.

In this sample, this clone turned up once. The V call is TRBV7-8, the J call TRBJ1-5, with D tentatively TRBD1 (5 bases). This CDR3 is 19 amino acids long. V lost 5 bases and J 5 bases, leaving 28 bases between the germline ends. Per germline, CDR1 SGHVS and CDR2 FQNEAQ. The CDR3 bases are TGTGCCAGCAGCCCATCGTGGGGCCTCGTAAGGGGACTGGATCAGCCCCAGCATTTT. Encoded protein: CASSPSWGLVRGLDQPQHF.

The rearrangement uses TRBV5-6 and TRBJ1-6, with D perhaps TRBD1 (5 bases). CDR1 and CDR2 from the germline V gene are SGHDT and YYEEEE. The V gene lost 0 bases and the J gene lost 16 bases, with 8 bases spanning the gap. This CDR3 has 11 residues. The CDR3: CASSLEGDLHF. CDR3 bases: TGTGCCAGCAGCTTGGAAGGGGATCTCCACTTT.

This chain links TRBV7-9 with TRBJ2-3; D gene unclear. CDR1 is SEHNR and CDR2 is FQNEAQ in the germline V gene (reference sequence). Trimming stripped 5 bases from V and 6 bases from J, with 18 bases between. The CDR3 totals 15 residues. The CDR3 DNA reads TGTGCCAGCAGCCGCCCTTCGGGCCCCAAGGATACGCAGTATTTT. Translating gives CASSRPSGPKDTQYF.

The chain uses TRBV14 and TRBJ2-7; D could derive from TRBD1 or TRBD2 (5 bases each). Germline V gives CDR1 SGHDN, CDR2 FVKESK. Between the trimmed V and J ends, which lost 5 bases and 2 bases, there was a span of 10 bases. This CDR3 is built from 13 residues. For the CDR3, the DNA is TGTGCCAGCAGCGGGACGACACCCTACGAGCAGTACTTC. The encoded protein is CASSGTTPYEQYF.

J is TRBJ1-5 and V is TRBV6-5; possible D gene TRBD1, 6 bases. Trimming removed 5 bases at V and 3 bases at J, with 14 bases between. Germline CDR1 MNHEY, CDR2 SVGAGI. The CDR3 totals 15 residues. The CDR3 is CASSPQTGLNQPQHF. The DNA of the CDR3 is TGTGCCAGCAGTCCCCAGACAGGCCTCAATCAGCCCCAGCATTTT.

The rearrangement joins TRBV23-1 to TRBJ2-4, with D possibly called TRBD1 or TRBD2 (5 bases each). TRBV23-1 is an ORF for which the function is uncertain. The CDR3 sequence is 16 residues long. V dropped 6 bases and J dropped 2 bases, with 17 bases sitting between them. The CDR3 protein is CASSFFWGITKNIQYF. CDR3 DNA: TGCGCCAGCAGCTTCTTTTGGGGGATTACCAAAAACATTCAGTACTTC.

The table lists this clone with a count of one. The chain is built from TRBV4-1 and TRBJ2-5, with 8 bases that match TRBD2. The CDR3 has 16 amino acids. V dropped 0 bases and J dropped 1; count of bases not matched to a gene: 4. The germline V gene has CDR1 MGHRA and CDR2 YSYEKL. CDR3 amino acids: CASSQDELAAQETQYF. CDR3 sequence (DNA): TGCGCCAGCAGCCAAGATGAACTAGCGGCCCAAGAGACCCAGTACTTC.

This chain links TRBV4-2 with TRBJ2-1; 10 bases match TRBD2. CDR3 length: 16 residues. Trimming cost V 0 bases and J 9 bases; bases outside gene matches: 8. Germline CDR1 is LGHNA and CDR2 is YNFKEQ. The CDR3 loop is CASSQENSGGAFEQFF. The CDR3, as DNA: TGTGCCAGCAGCCAAGAAAACAGCGGGGGGGCGTTTGAGCAGTTCTTC.

DNA for the CDR3: TGTGCCAGCAGTTACTCGAGTAACCTATACGAGCAGTACTTC. Residues: CASSYSSNLYEQYF. V and J are TRBV6-5 and TRBJ2-7, with D uncertain. Germline V gene data show CDR1 as MNHEY and CDR2 as SVGAGI. The CDR3 loop spans 14 amino acids. V lost 0 bases to trimming and J lost 4 bases, with 10 bases between them.

A word on this clone: The same CDR3 arises from other DNA sequences in this sample as well. V gene TRBV5-1 combines with J gene TRBJ1-1; weak D call: TRBD1 (6 bases). The CDR3 runs 14 residues. Trimming shortened V by 2 bases and J by 1 base, and 9 bases separated the two germline ends. Germline V gene data show CDR1 as SGHRS and CDR2 as YFSETQ. Written as DNA, the CDR3 is TGCGCCAGCAGCTTACGGGGGGCGAACACTGAAGCTTTCTTT. As protein: CASSLRGANTEAFF.

The V and J genes are TRBV7-3 and TRBJ2-2, with 7 bases that match TRBD1. The CDR3 contains 14 residues. Germline V lookup: CDR1 SGHTA, CDR2 FQGTGA. With 8 bases clipped from V and 3 bases from J, the junction kept 6 bases outside the gene matches. The CDR3 coding sequence is TGTGCCAGCCCCAATGACAGGGACACCGGGGAGCTGTTTTTT. Protein product: CASPNDRDTGELFF.

The V and J genes are TRBV7-2 and TRBJ1-3; D gene ambiguous. Germline V CDR1 and CDR2: SGHTA, FQGNSA. With 3 bases removed from V and 0 bases from J, the gap between germline ends came to 9 bases. The CDR3 extends over 15 amino acids. CDR3: CASSFGGSSGNTIYF. Written as DNA, the CDR3 is TGTGCCAGCAGCTTTGGTGGAAGCTCTGGAAACACCATATATTTT. The full variable domain, in which reference TRBV7-2 and TRBJ1-3 provide the parts outside the CDR3, is GAGVSQSPSNKVTEKGKDVELRCDPISGHTALYWYRQSLGQGLEFLIYFQGNSAPDKSGLPSDRFSAERTGGSVSTLTIQRTQQEDSAVYLCASSFGGSSGNTIYFGEGSWLTVV.

DNA for the CDR3: TGCGCCAGCAGCCCGTCAACAGGGATTGCCACCTACGAGCAGTACTTC. This gives the protein CASSPSTGIATYEQYF. The chain recombines TRBV5-1 with TRBJ2-5; D is possibly TRBD1 (6 bases). The J call may be incorrect, as the DNA end agrees better with TRBJ2-7. In germline, CDR1 is SGHRS, CDR2 YFSETQ. The length of the CDR3 is 16 residues.

The J gene is TRBJ2-1, the V gene TRBV7-9, with D possibly called TRBD1 or TRBD2 (5 bases each). Deletions cut 3 bases from V and 10 bases from J, with 10 bases between. CDR1 and CDR2 from the germline V gene are SEHNR and FQNEAQ (reference sequence). The CDR3 length is 12 residues. For the CDR3, the DNA is TGTGCCAGCAGCTTCGGGGACCCCGAGCAGTTCTTC. This gives the protein CASSFGDPEQFF.

V usage is TRBV4-3 and J usage is TRBJ2-3, with 8 nucleotides matching TRBD2. Germline values: CDR1 LGHNA, CDR2 YSLEER. The trim removed 1 base at V and 5 bases at J, leaving 8 bases unmatched. The CDR3 runs to 16 residues. CDR3 coding DNA: TGCGCCAGCAGCCAAGTGCACGGGGGGGCCAGAGATACGCAGTATTTT. This translates into CASSQVHGGARDTQYF.

This chain links TRBV6-1 with TRBJ2-4; the match to TRBD1 covers 7 bases. Germline trimming cut 8 bases from V and 5 bases from J; bases unmatched to any gene: 3. CDR1 MNHNS and CDR2 SASEGT come from the germline V gene. The CDR3 has 12 amino acids. DNA for the CDR3: TGTGCCAGCGAGGGGGCCGAAAACATTCAGTACTTC. Translation: CASEGAENIQYF.

This chain links TRBV7-2 with TRBJ2-7; D gene unclear. Germline-derived CDR1 and CDR2 are SGHTA and FQGNSA. The CDR3 is 13 residues long. Trimming stripped 1 base from V and 4 bases from J, with 8 bases between. CDR3 loop: CASSLDPGYEQYF. CDR3 nucleotide sequence: TGTGCCAGCAGCTTAGACCCGGGTTACGAGCAGTACTTC.

The chain combines TRBV5-4 with TRBJ2-1, with D unresolved. The CDR3 extends over 13 amino acids. The germline gives CDR1 SGHNT, CDR2 YYREEE (reference sequence). The germline V and J ends were trimmed by 0 bases and 12 bases, with 13 bases remaining between them. The DNA of the CDR3 is TGTGCCAGCAGCTTGGAATCCGGGTTTGGGCAGTTCTTC. Encoded protein: CASSLESGFGQFF. Complete variable domain (other parts from reference TRBV5-4 and TRBJ2-1): ETGVTQSPTHLIKTRGQQVTLRCSSQSGHNTVSWYQQALGQGPQFIFQYYREEENGRGNFPPRFSGLQFPNYSSELNVNALELDDSALYLCASSLESGFGQFFGPGTRLTVL.

The V call is TRBV11-2, the J call TRBJ2-5, with a tentative D call TRBD2 (5 bases). CDR3 length: 15 amino acids. The V and J ends lost 1 base and 5 bases respectively, with 14 bases between them. Germline loops: CDR1 SGHAT, CDR2 FQNNGV. Here the CDR3 reads CASSLANGVTETQYF. CDR3 DNA sequence: TGTGCCAGCAGCTTAGCAAACGGGGTCACCGAGACCCAGTACTTC.

This chain connects TRBV5-4 to TRBJ1-6; perhaps TRBD1 as D (5 bases). V was cut by 4 bases and J by 8 bases, with 10 bases left in between. This CDR3 has 13 amino acids. Germline V gene sequence: CDR1 SGHNT, CDR2 YYREEE (reference sequence). The CDR3 sequence is CASSGEGYSPLHF. Here the CDR3 DNA reads TGTGCCAGCAGCGGGGAGGGGTATTCACCCCTCCACTTT.

This clone showed up just once. This chain joins TRBV4-1 and TRBJ1-2, with TRBD1 matching over 7 bases. The V and J ends lost 3 bases and 2 bases, in that order; junction bases with no gene match: 6. CDR1 MGHRA and CDR2 YSYEKL come from the germline V gene. This CDR3 is 15 amino acids long. CDR3: CASSHRTGDNYGYTF. The CDR3 bases are TGCGCCAGCAGCCACAGGACAGGAGACAACTATGGCTACACCTTC.

This chain uses TRBV4-1 with TRBJ2-1, with 9 bases fitting TRBD2. The germline V gene has CDR1 MGHRA and CDR2 YSYEKL. The CDR3 consists of 17 residues. Trimming at V came to 4 bases and at J to 8 bases, leaving 15 bases not matched to a gene. This chain's CDR3 is CASSPHGLRGGHDEQFF. The CDR3 DNA sequence: TGCGCCAGCAGCCCACATGGTTTGCGGGGGGGCCACGATGAGCAGTTCTTC.

This chain links TRBV5-1 with TRBJ1-2; 10 positions match TRBD1. From germline, CDR1 is SGHRS and CDR2 YFSETQ. The junction had 3 bases not matched to a gene; V was cut back by 3 bases and J by 4 bases. The CDR3 consists of 14 residues. For the CDR3, the DNA is TGCGCCAGCAGCTGGGGGACAGGGGTCTATGGCTACACCTTC. Translating gives CASSWGTGVYGYTF.

This chain uses TRBV7-8 with TRBJ2-7; 8 positions match TRBD1. The junction had 10 bases not matched to a gene; V was cut back by 1 base and J by 5 bases. Germline V gene data show CDR1 as SGHVS and CDR2 as FQNEAQ. CDR3 size: 16 residues. The CDR3, as DNA: TGTGCCAGCAGCTTAGGCGTCAGGGGGCAGGGTGACGAGCAGTACTTC. Amino acid sequence: CASSLGVRGQGDEQYF.

As to this clone: At the DNA level, this CDR3 is encoded by other sequences in the same sample as well. The rearrangement joins TRBV7-2 to TRBJ2-7; 8 bases map to TRBD2. Trimming took 1 base from V and 3 from J; bases not matched to a gene: 2. The germline V gene has CDR1 SGHTA and CDR2 FQGNSA. The CDR3 is 14 amino acids. The CDR3 DNA follows: TGTGCCAGCAGCTTAGGGCTAGCGGGCTACGAGCAGTACTTC. Protein product: CASSLGLAGYEQYF.